The rows below give T cell receptor beta chains drawn from one sample of a study of regulatory T cells in long-lasting Graves disease. TCRdb independently ran MiXCR on the multiplex PCR reads; one entry per CDR3 protein. The sample shows 600,000 to 650,000 distinct CDR3 sequences, around 15% of them seen only once. These sequences were also reported in another study, on T cells in Graves' hyperthyroidism and ophthalmopathy.

The sample consisted of peripheral blood mononuclear cells (PBMCs), taken at new diagnosis, from a patient treated with antithyroid drugs. The receptors were sampled from a woman aged 25 to 39 with Graves disease. The CDR3 runs from the conserved cysteine through the conserved F or W. Fields, in order: clone size, V gene, CDR3 length, CDR3 protein. Some rows have no size entry. The others give once, few or many, or a class for an expanded clone.

few	TRBV6-5	17	CASSYSELRLLGEKLFF
NA	TRBV20-1	16	CSAIFRPAQTYNEQFF
NA	TRBV12-3/TRBV12-4	17	CASSWGDRGRSNYGYTF
many	TRBV2	15	CASSEEMVQTQPQHF
few	TRBV6-5	16	CASSYIFATPTYEQYF
few	TRBV28	18	CARPWGLGLSSYNSPLHF
NA	TRBV3-1	16	CASSPWGTADNYGYTF
few	TRBV9	15	CASSVESGRTDTQYF
many	TRBV7-2	17	CASSPNSGGIQGQPQHF
many	TRBV5-1	13	CASSPSRSYEQYF
many	TRBV28	16	CASSSLQGRRQETQYF
many	TRBV12-3/TRBV12-4	15	CASSLEADNWAEAFF
many	TRBV7-2	14	CASSKGPIGETQYF
few	TRBV20-1	13	CSARAGGTYEQYF
many	TRBV28	16	CASRQEREALGGELFF
NA	TRBV20-1	15	CSARGLDREPYEQYF
many	TRBV7-8	14	CASSLEFSNQPQHF
many	TRBV6-2/TRBV6-3	12	CASRGVGTEAFF
many	TRBV28	17	CASLGLLGEVGDYGYTF
many	TRBV12-3/TRBV12-4	14	CASSLAGALGEQYF
NA	TRBV28	15	CASSLFGSKRGEQFF
NA	TRBV20-1	17	CSASLAGAIANTGELFF
many	TRBV7-2	15	CASSLVGTGGHEQYF
NA	TRBV5-1	15	CASSPGWTTNTEAFF
few	TRBV9	14	CASSVKGVGTEAFF
few	TRBV7-9	17	CASSRVVGALSGNTIYF
NA	TRBV18	15	CASSLYEGVNNEQFF
NA	TRBV28	13	CASNTGQGAGYTF
few	TRBV7-9	16	CASTLAGGPAYNEQFF
many	TRBV6-1	15	CASSEFRGTNYGYTF
NA	TRBV28	16	CASSSRSGISTDTQYF
many	TRBV7-3	14	CASSFKLTGDEQFF
many	TRBV11-2	15	CASSLDLAGGSKQFF
few	TRBV5-1	11	CASSRDRTYTF
few	TRBV19	20	CASSIPGGGQKSLMNTEAFF
NA	TRBV2	14	CASKVTSGTDTQYF
few	TRBV19	15	CASSQNSQGSYGYTF
many	TRBV27	15	CASSSPSGGAYEQYF
NA	TRBV20-1	16	CSAREGASGREGEQYF
few	TRBV6-4	15	CASSAPDLRIAEAFF
many	TRBV5-5	15	CASTLGPSKPPEQYF
many	TRBV2	15	CASSETGMGNSPLHF
NA	TRBV27	15	CASTSGSGTPGELFF
NA	TRBV7-9	14	CASSGRPYNSPLHF
many	TRBV7-3	16	CASSSTGTRSYNEQFF
few	TRBV7-2	13	CASRGQSNQPQHF
few	TRBV5-8	17	CASSSGGGGRANEKLFF
NA	TRBV10-3	15	CAISIGKSPLYGYTF
many	TRBV28	16	CASSSWTGYSNQPQHF
few	TRBV10-3	15	CAISGRTGGPETQYF
many	TRBV20-1	15	CSAPPGGTGANEQYF
many	TRBV6-5	16	CASSYSLLLMNTEAFF
many	TRBV15	14	CATSRDRRNQPQHF
many	TRBV29-1	14	CSVEEGTGAYEQYF
NA	TRBV5-6	17	CASSLTGTGGGEEKLFF
many	TRBV29-1	11	CSVEEWLEAFF
many	TRBV10-3	15	CAISGGTGGNYGYTF
few	TRBV20-1	16	CSASGLAGGDSYEQYF
few	TRBV20-1	17	CSAGTGLSGRSGNTIYF